What follows are 20 T cell receptor beta chains derived from one specimen sequenced in a study of T-cell memory formation after mild COVID-19. Via MiXCR, TCRdb re-called the 5' RACE reads, giving one row per CDR3 protein. The table shows a few hundred thousand distinct CDR3 sequences, with 20% to 25% occurring only once. Input material: PBMCs or a T cell subset sorted from them (not recorded which). The receptors shown here come from an adult woman who had mild COVID-19 (a few samples of this study predate the infection). Cell type and time point are not known.

The gene calls are TRBV7-6 and TRBJ2-5; possibly TRBD1 for D (6 bases). CDR1 is SGHVS and CDR2 is FNYEAQ in the germline V gene. CDR3 size: 14 residues. Trimming shortened V by 4 bases and J by 4 bases, and 13 bases separated the two germline ends. The CDR3 DNA is TGTGCCAGCAGCTCAACCGGGACATCAGAGACCCAGTACTTC. Encoded protein: CASSSTGTSETQYF.

This clonotype was observed many times. The CDR3 spells CASSQEVSTVYNSPLHF. DNA of the CDR3: TGTGCCAGCAGCCAAGAGGTTTCGACGGTTTATAATTCACCCCTCCACTTT. This rearrangement joins TRBV3-1 to TRBJ1-6; D is undetermined. This CDR3 comprises 17 residues. Germline loops: CDR1 LGHDT, CDR2 YNNKEL (reference sequence). V was trimmed by 0 bases and J by 4 bases, leaving 13 bases between them.

The genes are TRBV7-8 and TRBJ1-3; D not certain. Germline V gives CDR1 SGHVS, CDR2 FQNEAQ. The CDR3 runs 14 residues. Deletions cut 5 bases from V and 2 bases from J, with 10 bases between. CDR3 region: CASSHTLAGNTIYF. The CDR3 region has the DNA TGTGCCAGCAGCCACACCCTAGCTGGAAACACCATATATTTT.

The CDR3 spells CASSPGTRAGEKLFF. For the CDR3, the DNA is TGTGCCAGCTCACCAGGTACCAGGGCTGGGGAAAAACTGTTTTTT. This rearrangement joins TRBV18 to TRBJ1-4, with D perhaps matching TRBD1 (5 bases). Germline CDR1 is KGHSH and CDR2 is LQKENI. The germline V and J ends were trimmed by 2 bases and 8 bases, with 15 bases remaining between them. The CDR3 contains 15 residues.

The chain carries TRBV10-2 and TRBJ2-1; 7 nucleotides line up with TRBD1. Trimming at V came to 0 bases and at J to 9 bases, leaving 8 bases not matched to a gene. This CDR3 comprises 15 residues. Per the germline V gene, CDR1 is WSHSY and CDR2 is SAAADI. The CDR3 loop is CASSESETGPLEQFF. The DNA for the CDR3 is TGCGCCAGCAGTGAGTCGGAGACAGGGCCCCTTGAGCAGTTCTTC.

This clonotype has ten or more counts. The V and J genes are TRBV19 and TRBJ2-1; the D is unclear. This CDR3 has 11 amino acids. Trimming stripped 6 bases from V and 2 bases from J, with 2 bases between. Germline loops: CDR1 LNHDA, CDR2 SQIVND (reference sequence). In DNA form, the CDR3 reads TGTGCCAGTAGCACCTACAATGAGCAGTTCTTC. It codes for CASSTYNEQFF.

In its sample, this clonotype was seen a few times. The chain is built from TRBV2 and TRBJ2-1; 7 bases match TRBD1. With V trimmed by 6 bases and J by 2 bases, 4 bases remained unmatched. From germline, CDR1 is SNHLY and CDR2 FYNNEI. The CDR3 consists of 14 residues. The CDR3 protein is CASSIGTAYNEQFF. CDR3 in DNA: TGTGCCAGCAGCATCGGGACAGCCTACAATGAGCAGTTCTTC.

This chain uses TRBV20-1 with TRBJ2-7; 9 nucleotides line up with TRBD1. Germline CDR1 DFQATT, CDR2 SNEGSKA (reference sequence). Trimming took 0 bases from V and 3 from J; bases not matched to a gene: 3. The CDR3 contains 14 residues. The CDR3 nucleotides are TGCAGTGCTAGAGATGGGGACAGGGTCTACGAGCAGTACTTC. Its protein product is CSARDGDRVYEQYF.

This clonotype has just a few counts. J is TRBJ2-2 and V is TRBV5-1; perhaps TRBD1 as D (5 bases). Germline V lookup: CDR1 SGHRS, CDR2 YFSETQ. This CDR3 has 18 amino acids. With 0 bases removed from V and 1 base from J, the gap between germline ends came to 16 bases. The CDR3: CASSLEGPYRGNTGELFF. The CDR3 coding sequence is TGCGCCAGCAGCTTGGAAGGACCGTATAGGGGGAACACCGGGGAGCTGTTTTTT.

The rearrangement joins TRBV9 to TRBJ2-5; D is unclear. V shed 0 bases and J shed 1 base, with 10 bases lying between them. The CDR3 spans 15 residues. Germline assignment: CDR1 SGDLS and CDR2 YYNGEE. The CDR3 sequence: CASSVGTRLQETQYF. The CDR3 DNA reads as TGTGCCAGCAGCGTAGGTACGAGACTCCAAGAGACCCAGTACTTC.

This clonotype was seen a handful of times. This chain links TRBV7-6 with TRBJ1-4; D perhaps matches TRBD1 (5 bases). CDR1 is SGHVS and CDR2 is FNYEAQ in the germline V gene. The CDR3 is 14 amino acids. Deletions cut 4 bases from V and 4 bases from J, with 10 bases between. CDR3 in amino acids: CASSYRGDNEKLFF. CDR3 coding DNA: TGTGCCAGCAGCTACCGAGGGGATAATGAAAAACTGTTTTTT. Looking up the rest from reference TRBV7-6 and TRBJ1-4 gives the full variable domain: GAGVSQSPRYKVTKRGQDVALRCDPISGHVSLYWYRQALGQGPEFLTYFNYEAQQDKSGLPNDRFSAERPEGSISTLTIQRTEQRDSAMYRCASSYRGDNEKLFFGSGTQLSVL.

This clonotype was counted between two and nine times. The V gene is TRBV20-1, the J gene TRBJ2-1; 7 positions match TRBD2. CDR3 length equals 14 residues. V trimming: 6 bases; J trimming: 4 bases; junction bases outside the gene matches: 9. CDR1 is DFQATT, CDR2 SNEGSKA, per germline (reference sequence). The chain's CDR3 is CSAKNSGGYNEQFF. The CDR3 DNA reads TGCAGTGCCAAGAACTCGGGGGGATACAATGAGCAGTTCTTC.

There are a few counts of this clonotype. The gene calls are TRBV7-8 and TRBJ2-1; TRBD2 agrees at 12 bases. Germline trimming cut 4 bases from V and 5 bases from J; bases unmatched to any gene: 3. Per the germline V gene, CDR1 is SGHVS and CDR2 is FQNEAQ. The CDR3 runs 15 residues. In DNA, the CDR3 is TGTGCCAGCAGCTCTCTAGCGGGAGGGAACAATGAGCAGTTCTTC. Amino acids: CASSSLAGGNNEQFF.

The chain recombines TRBV7-8 with TRBJ2-5; 8 bases align to TRBD1. The germline V gene has CDR1 SGHVS and CDR2 FQNEAQ. With V trimmed by 5 bases and J by 2 bases, 10 bases remained unmatched. This CDR3 is 16 amino acids long. The CDR3 region has the DNA TGTGCCAGCAGCCCCCTTGTCGGACAGGGACAAGAGACCCAGTACTTC. It codes for CASSPLVGQGQETQYF.

In its sample, this clonotype was seen a few times. This rearrangement joins TRBV27 to TRBJ2-2, with D perhaps matching TRBD2 (6 bases). Looked up from germline, CDR1 is MNHEY and CDR2 is SMNVEV (reference sequence). This CDR3 is built from 15 residues. Trimming left V 3 bases short and J 6 bases short, with 14 bases between. The CDR3 protein is CASSLIGSGPGELFF. In DNA form, the CDR3 reads TGTGCCAGCAGTTTGATCGGGAGTGGACCCGGGGAGCTGTTTTTT.

This clonotype appeared a few times. J is TRBJ2-1 and V is TRBV11-3; TRBD2 agrees at 8 bases. The CDR3 is 13 amino acids. V was pared by 3 bases and J by 6 bases, with 1 base of the junction left unmatched. From germline, CDR1 is SGHNT and CDR2 YENEEA. CDR3 DNA sequence: TGTGCCAGCAGCTTCGGACTAGCCAATGAGCAGTTCTTC. This sequence encodes CASSFGLANEQFF. Full variable domain (remainder filled in from reference TRBV11-3 and TRBJ2-1): EAGVVQSPRYKIIEKKQPVAFWCNPISGHNTLYWYLQNLGQGPELLIRYENEEAVDDSQLPKDRFSAERLKGVDSTLKIQPAELGDSAVYLCASSFGLANEQFFGPGTRLTVL.

This clonotype was counted only a few times. The chain joins TRBV5-1 to TRBJ2-1; a weak D match, TRBD2 (6 bases). With 0 bases removed from V and 9 bases from J, the gap between germline ends came to 10 bases. The germline gives CDR1 SGHRS, CDR2 YFSETQ. The CDR3 is 13 residues long. This CDR3 reads CASSLEDGSEQFF. Written as DNA, the CDR3 is TGCGCCAGCAGCTTGGAGGACGGGAGTGAGCAGTTCTTC.

This clonotype was picked up a small number of times. The rearrangement links TRBV7-6 to TRBJ1-6, with D perhaps TRBD1 (6 bases). Trimming shortened V by 3 bases and J by 0 bases, and 24 bases separated the two germline ends. CDR1 and CDR2 from the germline V gene are SGHVS and FNYEAQ. The CDR3 is 21 amino acids. CDR3 bases: TGTGCCAGCAGCTTGTGGGAGGGGGGGAAGACTTCTAGCTCCTATAATTCACCCCTCCACTTT. Translating it yields CASSLWEGGKTSSSYNSPLHF.

This clonotype was counted a few times. The chain uses TRBV5-1 and TRBJ1-2; 7 bases match TRBD1. V lost 4 bases and J lost 3; bases outside the gene matches: 9. Germline values: CDR1 SGHRS, CDR2 YFSETQ. The CDR3 has 15 residues. Here the CDR3 DNA reads TGCGCCAGCAGCCAACCCGGACAGGCATACTATGGCTACACCTTC. Protein: CASSQPGQAYYGYTF.

CDR3 residues: CASSAPFRGTQYF. The CDR3 DNA reads TGTGCCAGCAGCGCCCCCTTTCGTGGGACCCAGTACTTC. The rearrangement uses TRBV9 and TRBJ2-5, with D uncertain. CDR3 length equals 13 residues. V lost 3 bases and J 7 bases, leaving 13 bases between the germline ends. Looked up from germline, CDR1 is SGDLS and CDR2 is YYNGEE.